This T cell receptor (beta chain) was documented in a study of blood T cell repertoires in COVID-19. Study summary: COVID-19 samples collected from the United States, Italy and Spain covered acute and convalescent phases. T cells, B-cell-depleted T cells, or PBMCs supplied cDNA or gDNA.

The J segment lost 1 base and the V segment lost 3 bases, leaving 5 bases of the junction unmatched. The CDR3 has 16 residues. The germline V gene encodes CDR1 LNHDA and CDR2 SQIVND (reference sequence). This clone is a singleton in its sample. Measured with immunoSEQ multiplex PCR; TCRdb has only the in-frame clones, and not every one. The sample includes 170,000 or so clones, 90% to 95% seen only once; the top ten take 0.45% to 0.65%. V gene TRBV19 combines with J gene TRBJ1-5, with 8 bases that match TRBD1. The TCR comes from a man between 45 and 60 years old with acute or convalescent COVID-19. Specimen: peripheral blood. The CDR3 DNA reads TGTGCCAGTAGTATTAGTACAGGGGGAAGCAATCAGCCCCAGCATTTT. It is translated as CASSISTGGSNQPQHF.